This record concerns one T cell receptor beta chain sequence. These data are taken from a study of shared T cell receptors in the human thymus. The CDR3 loop spans 18 amino acids. V lost 1 base and J lost 7; bases outside the gene matches: 13. Per the germline V gene, CDR1 is LGHNA and CDR2 is YSLEER. The protocol was immunoSEQ multiplex PCR, while the TCRdb copy is restricted to in-frame clones and leaves out a portion. The sample consists of 600,000 or so clones, roughly 86% of them appearing once. This sample also belongs to another study, concerning human thymus T cells. In that study: Resections from corrective heart surgery supplied the thymus tissue.

Sequenced: thymocytes. The gene calls are TRBV4-3 and TRBJ1-6; TRBD1 matches at 7 bases. The TCR sequence derives from a boy under two years old with a congenital heart defect. CDR3 DNA sequence: TGCGCCAGCAGCCAAGCGGTGGGGACAGAGAAGGGGAATTCACCCCTCCACTTT. As protein: CASSQAVGTEKGNSPLHF.